The sequence of this TCR beta chain was determined in a study of Tregs in tolerant kidney transplant recipients. Study results and limitations: Changing PCR primers prevented nucleotide comparison between some patients' samples. Tregs expanded with activated donor B cells seemed most donor-specific. In tolerant patients, donor-specific Tregs outgrew total Tregs, suggesting antigen-driven expansion.

Using immunoSEQ multiplex PCR, the repertoire was profiled, and TCRdb retains in-frame clones only, with some absent. The table lists about 66,000 clones, roughly 92% of them singletons. Unstimulated Tregs (CD4+CD25+CD127-) and CD4+CD25- non-Tregs were sorted from PBMCs. Germline V CDR1 and CDR2: MNHEY, SMNVEV (reference sequence). V trimming: 8 bases; J trimming: 2 bases; junction bases outside the gene matches: 9. The CDR3 loop spans 16 amino acids. This clone was observed once. Its antigen is unidentified. The rearrangement uses TRBV27 and TRBJ2-1; TRBD2 matches 10 bases. The sequence was obtained from a human donor who received a combined kidney and bone marrow transplant. Sequenced here: CD8+ T cells from blood, sampled before the transplant. Written as DNA, the CDR3 is TGTGCCAGCGGTAGCGGGAGGATCAGCGCCTACAATGAGCAGTTCTTC. As protein: CASGSGRISAYNEQFF.